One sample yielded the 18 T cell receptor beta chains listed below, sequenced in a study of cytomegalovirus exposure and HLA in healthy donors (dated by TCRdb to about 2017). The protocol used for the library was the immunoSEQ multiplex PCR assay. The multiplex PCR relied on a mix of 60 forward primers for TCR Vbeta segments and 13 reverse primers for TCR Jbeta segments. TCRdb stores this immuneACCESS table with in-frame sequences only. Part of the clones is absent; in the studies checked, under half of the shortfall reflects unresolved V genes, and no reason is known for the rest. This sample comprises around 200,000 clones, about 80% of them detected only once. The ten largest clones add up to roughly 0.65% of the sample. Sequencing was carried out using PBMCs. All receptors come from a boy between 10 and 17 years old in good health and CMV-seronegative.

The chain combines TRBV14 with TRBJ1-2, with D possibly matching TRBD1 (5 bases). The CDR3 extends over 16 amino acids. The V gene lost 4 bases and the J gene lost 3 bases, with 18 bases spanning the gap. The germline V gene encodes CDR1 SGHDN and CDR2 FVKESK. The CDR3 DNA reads TGTGCCAGCAGCCCTGAAACAGGACCCGGTTACTATGGCTACACCTTC. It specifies CASSPETGPGYYGYTF.

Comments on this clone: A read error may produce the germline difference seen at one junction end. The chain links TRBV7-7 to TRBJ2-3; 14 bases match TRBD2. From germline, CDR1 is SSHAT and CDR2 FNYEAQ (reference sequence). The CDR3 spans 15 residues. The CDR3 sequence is CASSPGTSGRDTQYF. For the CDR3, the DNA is TGTGCTAGCAGCCCCGGGACTAGCGGGAGAGATACGCAGTATTTT.

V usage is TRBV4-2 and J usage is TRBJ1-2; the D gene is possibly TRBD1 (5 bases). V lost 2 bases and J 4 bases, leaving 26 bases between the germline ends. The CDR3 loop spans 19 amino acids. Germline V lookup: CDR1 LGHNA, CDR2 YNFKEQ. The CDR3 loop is CASSQTSRSMLGAAYGYTF. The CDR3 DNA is TGTGCCAGCAGCCAAACGTCCAGGAGCATGCTAGGGGCAGCCTATGGCTACACCTTC.

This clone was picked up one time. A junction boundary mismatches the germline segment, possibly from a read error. The CDR3 DNA is TGTGCTAGCAGTCCAGCGGTCGGGGAGCTGTTTTTT. This translates into CASSPAVGELFF. The chain combines TRBV7-7 with TRBJ2-2, with D possibly being TRBD2 (5 bases). This CDR3 is 12 amino acids long. From germline, CDR1 is SSHAT and CDR2 FNYEAQ (reference sequence).

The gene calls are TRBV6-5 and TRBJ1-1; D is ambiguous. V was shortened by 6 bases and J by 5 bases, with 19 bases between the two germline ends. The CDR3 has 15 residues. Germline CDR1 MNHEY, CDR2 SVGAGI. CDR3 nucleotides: TGTGCCAGCAGCCGTAATTCCCGTCGAGGGACTGAAGCTTTCTTT. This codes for CASSRNSRRGTEAFF.

CDR3 nucleotides: TGTGCCAGCAGCTTGGCCCTTCGCGAGCAGTACTTC. Its protein is CASSLALREQYF. V is TRBV5-6 and J is TRBJ2-7; no clear D. Trimming shortened V by 0 bases and J by 6 bases, and 7 bases separated the two germline ends. Germline V gene lookup returns CDR1 SGHDT and CDR2 YYEEEE. The CDR3 extends over 12 amino acids.

CDR3 protein: CASSLGFRGTLSNYGYTF. CDR3 bases: TGTGCCAGCAGCTTAGGATTTCGTGGGACACTTTCTAACTATGGCTACACCTTC. This sequence joins TRBV13 and TRBJ1-2, with TRBD1 as a possible D gene (6 bases). This CDR3 is built from 18 residues. Germline assignment: CDR1 PRHDT and CDR2 FYEKMQ (reference sequence). V lost 0 bases to trimming and J lost 0 bases, with 17 bases between them.

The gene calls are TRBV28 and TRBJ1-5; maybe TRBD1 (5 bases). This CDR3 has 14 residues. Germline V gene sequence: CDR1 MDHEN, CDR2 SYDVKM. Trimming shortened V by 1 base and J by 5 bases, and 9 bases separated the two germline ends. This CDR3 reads CASSLSGVHQPQHF. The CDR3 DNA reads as TGTGCCAGCAGTTTATCGGGGGTCCATCAGCCCCAGCATTTT.

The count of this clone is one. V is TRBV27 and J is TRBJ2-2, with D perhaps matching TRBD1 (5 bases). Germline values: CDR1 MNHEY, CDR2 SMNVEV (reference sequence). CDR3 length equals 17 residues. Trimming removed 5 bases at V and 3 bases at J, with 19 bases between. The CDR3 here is CASSPRLRQYDTGELFF. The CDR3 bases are TGTGCCAGCAGTCCCCGACTCCGACAGTATGACACCGGGGAGCTGTTTTTT.

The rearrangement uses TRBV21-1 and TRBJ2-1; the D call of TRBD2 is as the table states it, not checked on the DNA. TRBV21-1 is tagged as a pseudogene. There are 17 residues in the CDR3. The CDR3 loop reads CASSKGPLAVPYNGQFF. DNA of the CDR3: TGTGCCAGCAGCAAAGGTCCCCTAGCGGTGCCCTACAATGGGCAGTTCTTC.

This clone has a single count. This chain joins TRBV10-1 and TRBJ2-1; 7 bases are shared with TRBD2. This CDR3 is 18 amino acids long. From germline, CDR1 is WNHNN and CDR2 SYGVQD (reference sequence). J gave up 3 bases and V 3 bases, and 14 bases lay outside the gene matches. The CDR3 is CASSDKMGSGAFYNEQFF. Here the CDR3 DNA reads TGCGCCAGCAGTGATAAGATGGGGAGCGGGGCCTTCTACAATGAGCAGTTCTTC.

DNA of the CDR3: TGTGCCAGCAGCTTAGGAGGGAATGAGCAGTACTTC. Its translation: CASSLGGNEQYF. The rearrangement uses TRBV11-2 and TRBJ2-7, with D maybe TRBD2 (5 bases). Germline assignment: CDR1 SGHAT and CDR2 FQNNGV. The CDR3 has 12 amino acids. V was clipped by 1 base and J by 7 bases, with 8 bases between them.

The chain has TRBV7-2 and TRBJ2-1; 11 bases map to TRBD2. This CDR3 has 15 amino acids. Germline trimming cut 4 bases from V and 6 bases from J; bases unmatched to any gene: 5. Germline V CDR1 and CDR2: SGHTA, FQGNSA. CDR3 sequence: CASSSTSGTGNEQFF. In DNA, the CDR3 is TGTGCCAGCAGCTCGACTAGCGGGACAGGCAATGAGCAGTTCTTC.

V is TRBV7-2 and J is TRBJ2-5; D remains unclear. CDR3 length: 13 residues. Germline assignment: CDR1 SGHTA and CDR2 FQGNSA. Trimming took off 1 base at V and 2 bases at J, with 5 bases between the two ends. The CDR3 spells CASSLGRQETQYF. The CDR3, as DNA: TGTGCCAGCAGCTTAGGCAGACAAGAGACCCAGTACTTC.

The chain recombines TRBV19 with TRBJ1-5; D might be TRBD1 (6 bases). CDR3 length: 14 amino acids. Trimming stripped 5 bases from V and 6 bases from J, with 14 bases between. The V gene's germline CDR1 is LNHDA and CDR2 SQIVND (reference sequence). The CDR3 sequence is CASSYRVGSQPQHF. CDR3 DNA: TGTGCCAGTAGTTACAGGGTGGGGAGTCAGCCCCAGCATTTT.

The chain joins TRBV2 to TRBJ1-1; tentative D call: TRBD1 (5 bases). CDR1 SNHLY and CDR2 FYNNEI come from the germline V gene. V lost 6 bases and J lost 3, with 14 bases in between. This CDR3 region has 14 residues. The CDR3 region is CASSDGGGDTEAFF. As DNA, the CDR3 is TGTGCCAGCAGCGACGGGGGTGGGGACACTGAAGCTTTCTTT.

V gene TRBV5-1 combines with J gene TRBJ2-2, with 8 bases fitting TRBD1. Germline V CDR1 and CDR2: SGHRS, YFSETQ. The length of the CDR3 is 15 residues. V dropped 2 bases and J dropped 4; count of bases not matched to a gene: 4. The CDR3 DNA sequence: TGCGCCAGCAGCTTAGGACAGGGAGGCACCGGGGAGCTGTTTTTT. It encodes CASSLGQGGTGELFF.

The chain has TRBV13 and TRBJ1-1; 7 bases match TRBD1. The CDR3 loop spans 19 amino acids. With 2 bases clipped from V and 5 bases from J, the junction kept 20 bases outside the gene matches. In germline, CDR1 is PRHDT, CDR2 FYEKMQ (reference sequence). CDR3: CASSLWSGAEGARKTEAFF. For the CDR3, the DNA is TGTGCCAGCAGCTTATGGAGTGGGGCGGAGGGGGCTCGGAAGACTGAAGCTTTCTTT.